Listed below are T cell receptor beta chains from one sample, sequenced in a study of blood T cell repertoires in COVID-19. Here immunoSEQ multiplex PCR was the method, and the copy in TCRdb shows in-frame clones only, minus some. The table records 260,000 or so clones, 88% of them present only once. Material: peripheral blood. All receptors derive from a man aged 18 to 30 with active or convalescent COVID-19. Both conserved end residues are part of each CDR3. The order of the fields is CDR3 protein, J gene, D gene, V gene. A D gene is named only where the DNA matches it firmly.

CDR3 protein: CASSHDSNSPLHF; J gene: TRBJ1-6; D gene: NA; V gene: TRBV3-1/TRBV3-2
CDR3 protein: CAISESGTLFTYTQYF; J gene: TRBJ2-3; D gene: NA; V gene: TRBV10-3
CDR3 protein: CASSLAGGPGGELFF; J gene: TRBJ2-2; D gene: TRBD2; V gene: TRBV27
CDR3 protein: CASSSLTGRVVTSTDTQYF; J gene: TRBJ2-3; D gene: NA; V gene: TRBV7-9
CDR3 protein: CASSQNPSGVYNEQFF; J gene: TRBJ2-1; D gene: TRBD2; V gene: TRBV7-9
CDR3 protein: CASSLGAGEVNTQYF; J gene: TRBJ2-3; D gene: TRBD2; V gene: TRBV7-9
CDR3 protein: CASSPGLGYEQYF; J gene: TRBJ2-7; D gene: TRBD2; V gene: TRBV3-1/TRBV3-2
CDR3 protein: CASSIGTGGTYEQYF; J gene: TRBJ2-7; D gene: TRBD1; V gene: TRBV19
CDR3 protein: CASRLQGVETQYF; J gene: TRBJ2-5; D gene: TRBD1; V gene: TRBV6-5
CDR3 protein: CASSEYQTGAGGTYEQYF; J gene: TRBJ2-7; D gene: TRBD1; V gene: TRBV25-1
CDR3 protein: CASSQWEESPLHF; J gene: TRBJ1-6; D gene: NA; V gene: TRBV3-1/TRBV3-2
CDR3 protein: CASSHGLGAPEAFF; J gene: TRBJ1-1; D gene: NA; V gene: TRBV5-6
CDR3 protein: CASRTTGWVQPQHF; J gene: TRBJ1-5; D gene: TRBD1; V gene: TRBV19
CDR3 protein: CASIRGTARNSPLHF; J gene: TRBJ1-6; D gene: TRBD1; V gene: TRBV2
CDR3 protein: CASSQDPRTDIAKNIQYF; J gene: TRBJ2-4; D gene: NA; V gene: TRBV4-3
CDR3 protein: CASSQLRDRGDQPQHF; J gene: TRBJ1-5; D gene: TRBD1; V gene: TRBV6-6
CDR3 protein: CASSRRGLTEAFF; J gene: TRBJ1-1; D gene: TRBD1; V gene: TRBV19
CDR3 protein: CASKRSSSKNYGYTF; J gene: TRBJ1-2; D gene: NA; V gene: TRBV28
CDR3 protein: CASSKTRQGETQYF; J gene: TRBJ2-5; D gene: TRBD1; V gene: TRBV19
CDR3 protein: CASITGGNTEAFF; J gene: TRBJ1-1; D gene: TRBD1; V gene: TRBV5-6